There are many counts of the clone carrying this TCR beta chain. Its cognate antigen is unknown. Trimming removed 0 bases from V and 2 bases from J, with 6 bases in between. The germline V gene has CDR1 SGHRS and CDR2 YFSETQ. CDR3 length: 13 amino acids. This specimen belongs to a study of T-cell reconstitution after alpha-beta-depleted transplantation in children. Whole-study findings and limits: Expanded clones from the graft, numbering several hundred, reportedly supplied alpha-beta T cells about two months after transplant.

For TCRbeta, the library was prepared with unique molecular identifiers. TCRdb redid the calling of the PCR reads with MiXCR, one entry per CDR3 protein. The profile shows hundreds of thousands of distinct CDR3 sequences, roughly 14% of them singletons. The chain recombines TRBV5-1 with TRBJ2-7; a weak D match, TRBD2 (5 bases). The receptor comes from a girl aged 2 to 9 with congenital amegakaryocytic thrombocytopenia, due to receive a stem cell transplant. The sequencing used PBMCs, collected before TCRalphabeta/CD19-depleted stem cell transplant. CDR3 amino acids: CASSLGAAYEQYF. The CDR3 bases are TGCGCCAGCAGCTTGGGAGCGGCCTACGAGCAGTACTTC.